These 5 T cell receptor beta chains were sequenced from one sample in a study of T cells in Graves' hyperthyroidism and ophthalmopathy. Amplified TCR beta CDR3 regions came from RNA transcripts. Carried out on the TCR CDR3, a first-round RT-PCR used the HTBI primer set. Using its own MiXCR run on the multiplex PCR reads, TCRdb lists one record per CDR3 protein. In the table there are approximately 700,000 distinct CDR3 sequences, approximately 42% of which are singletons. Sequenced input: peripheral blood or thyroid tissue (not recorded which). These receptors came from an adult man with Graves' disease, either hyperthyroidism or ophthalmopathy (not recorded which).

This clonotype came up once. The rearrangement joins TRBV7-8 to TRBJ2-7; no firm D call. V lost 5 bases to trimming and J lost 1 base, with 15 bases between them. This CDR3 contains 15 residues. Germline values: CDR1 SGHVS, CDR2 FQNEAQ. CDR3 DNA sequence: TGTGCCAGCAGCCAAGCCGGCGGTGGGTCCTACGAGCAGTACTTC. Its protein product is CASSQAGGGSYEQYF.

The CDR3 here is CASSLVGSRDVQYF. The CDR3 DNA reads as TGTGCCAGCAGCTTGGTGGGCAGTCGGGATGTGCAGTACTTC. The rearrangement uses TRBV7-2 and TRBJ2-7; a possible D gene is TRBD2 (5 bases). V shed 3 bases and J shed 9 bases, with 18 bases lying between them. The V gene's germline CDR1 is SGHTA and CDR2 FQGNSA. The CDR3 runs to 14 residues.

The J gene is TRBJ1-6, the V gene TRBV4-1, with 7 bases aligning to TRBD1. Losses at the gene ends were 4 bases for V and 9 bases for J; bases not matched to a gene: 6. The CDR3 is 14 amino acids. Per germline, CDR1 MGHRA and CDR2 YSYEKL. CDR3 loop: CASSRTGVTSPLHF. Here the CDR3 DNA reads TGCGCCAGCAGCCGAACAGGGGTCACTTCACCCCTCCACTTT.

For the CDR3, the DNA is TGCAGTGCTAGAGAGGGCAGGGTGGCCACCGGGGAGCTGTTTTTT. Its protein is CSAREGRVATGELFF. The chain joins TRBV20-1 to TRBJ2-2, with D possibly matching TRBD1 (5 bases). V lost 0 bases and J lost 4, with 12 bases in between. The CDR3 runs 15 residues. The germline gives CDR1 DFQATT, CDR2 SNEGSKA (reference sequence).

This clonotype occurred a few times. The chain links TRBV12-3 or TRBV12-4 to TRBJ1-1, with TRBD1 matching 7 bases. The trim removed 6 bases at V and 5 bases at J, leaving 6 bases unmatched. This CDR3 is 13 amino acids long. The CDR3 DNA reads as TGTGCCAGCAGACCTACAGGGGTAACTGAAGCTTTCTTT. This gives the protein CASRPTGVTEAFF.